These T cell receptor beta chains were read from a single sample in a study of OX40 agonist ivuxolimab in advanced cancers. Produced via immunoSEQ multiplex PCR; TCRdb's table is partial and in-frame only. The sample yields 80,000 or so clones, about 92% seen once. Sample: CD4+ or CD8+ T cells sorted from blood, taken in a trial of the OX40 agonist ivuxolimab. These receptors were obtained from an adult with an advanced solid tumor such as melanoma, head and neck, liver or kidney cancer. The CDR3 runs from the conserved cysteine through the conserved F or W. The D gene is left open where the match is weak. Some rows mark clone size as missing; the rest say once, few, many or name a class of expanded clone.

CDR3: CASSPTSGPKANEQFF; DNA: TGTGCCAGCAGCCCAACTAGCGGACCAAAGGCCAATGAGCAGTTCTTC; J: TRBJ2-1; V: TRBV7-9; size: NA; D: TRBD2
CDR3: CASSSGRPTNEKLFF; DNA: TGTGCCAGCAGTTCCGGACGGCCAACTAATGAAAAACTGTTTTTT; J: TRBJ1-4; V: TRBV6-5; size: NA; D: NA
CDR3: CASSQGQGYNEAFF; DNA: TGCGCCAGCAGCCAGGGACAGGGGTACAATGAAGCTTTCTTT; J: TRBJ1-1; V: TRBV4-1; size: NA; D: TRBD1
CDR3: CSVGRGETTEAFF; DNA: TGCAGCGTTGGTCGAGGGGAAACCACTGAAGCTTTCTTT; J: TRBJ1-1; V: TRBV29-1; size: NA; D: NA
CDR3: CASSLGPGTDTQYF; DNA: TGTGCCAGCAGCTTAGGTCCGGGAACAGATACGCAGTATTTT; J: TRBJ2-3; V: TRBV11-2; size: NA; D: NA
CDR3: CASSKSGGAGDTQYF; DNA: TGCGCCAGCAGTAAGAGCGGGGGGGCTGGAGATACGCAGTATTTT; J: TRBJ2-3; V: TRBV4-1; size: NA; D: TRBD2
CDR3: CASSSIGADYGYTF; DNA: TGTGCCAGCAGTTCGATAGGGGCGGACTATGGCTACACCTTC; J: TRBJ1-2; V: TRBV27; size: NA; D: NA
CDR3: CASSMGTSTEAFF; DNA: TGTGCCAGTAGTATGGGGACAAGCACTGAAGCTTTCTTT; J: TRBJ1-1; V: TRBV19; size: NA; D: NA
CDR3: CATSSEQGGYNEQFF; DNA: TGTGCCACCAGCAGCGAACAGGGGGGCTACAATGAGCAGTTCTTC; J: TRBJ2-1; V: TRBV15; size: once; D: TRBD1
CDR3: CASRRRGEETQYF; DNA: TGTGCCAGCAGACGTAGGGGGGAAGAGACCCAGTACTTC; J: TRBJ2-5; V: TRBV7-3; size: NA; D: NA
CDR3: CASSWGLSSTDTQYF; DNA: TGTGCCAGCAGCTGGGGACTTTCTAGCACAGATACGCAGTATTTT; J: TRBJ2-3; V: TRBV7-9; size: NA; D: NA
CDR3: CASSQGTSSYNEQFF; DNA: TGCGCCAGCAGCCAGGGGACTAGCTCCTACAATGAGCAGTTCTTC; J: TRBJ2-1; V: TRBV4-1; size: NA; D: TRBD2
CDR3: CASSLAGSYEQYF; DNA: TGCGCCAGCAGCTTGGCCGGTTCCTACGAGCAGTACTTC; J: TRBJ2-7; V: TRBV5-1; size: once; D: NA
CDR3: CASSQVLNTGELFF; DNA: TGCGCCAGCAGCCAAGTACTTAACACCGGGGAGCTGTTTTTT; J: TRBJ2-2; V: TRBV4-1; size: NA; D: NA
CDR3: CASSQERGTSTDTQYF; DNA: TGCGCCAGCAGCCAAGAAAGGGGGACTAGCACAGATACGCAGTATTTT; J: TRBJ2-3; V: TRBV4-1; size: NA; D: NA
CDR3: CASSPSTRTEAFF; DNA: TGTGCCAGCAGTCCATCCACGAGAACTGAAGCTTTCTTT; J: TRBJ1-1; V: TRBV6-5; size: few; D: NA
CDR3: CASSPNYFSTDTQYF; DNA: TGTGCCAGCAGCCCTAACTACTTTAGCACAGATACGCAGTATTTT; J: TRBJ2-3; V: TRBV7-9; size: NA; D: NA
CDR3: CASSLWTGQETQYF; DNA: TGTGCCAGCAGCTTATGGACAGGTCAAGAGACCCAGTACTTC; J: TRBJ2-5; V: TRBV13; size: NA; D: TRBD1
CDR3: CALGGPPNTEAFF; DNA: TGTGCCCTCGGGGGGCCCCCGAACACTGAAGCTTTCTTT; J: TRBJ1-1; V: TRBV30; size: few; D: NA
CDR3: CASRLSGTGLTYEQYF; DNA: TGCGCCAGCAGACTGTCCGGGACAGGGTTGACCTACGAGCAGTACTTC; J: TRBJ2-7; V: TRBV23-1; size: once; D: TRBD1
CDR3: CASSYELLSEQFF; DNA: TGTGCCAGCAGTTACGAATTGTTGTCTGAGCAGTTCTTC; J: TRBJ2-1; V: TRBV6-5; size: once; D: NA
CDR3: CASSITGGGYGYTF; DNA: TGTGCCAGCAGCATTACAGGGGGGGGATATGGCTACACCTTC; J: TRBJ1-2; V: TRBV27; size: NA; D: TRBD1
CDR3: CASSTFSGAVTDTQYF; DNA: TGTGCCAGCAGTACCTTCTCGGGGGCCGTCACAGATACGCAGTATTTT; J: TRBJ2-3; V: TRBV27; size: NA; D: NA
CDR3: CASSPGTVSEQYF; DNA: TGTGCCAGCAGCCCGGGGACAGTTTCCGAGCAGTACTTC; J: TRBJ2-7; V: TRBV5-4; size: NA; D: TRBD1
CDR3: CASSLGTGYRYEQYF; DNA: TGTGCCAGCAGCCTTGGGACAGGGTATCGCTACGAGCAGTACTTC; J: TRBJ2-7; V: TRBV9; size: NA; D: TRBD1
CDR3: CSVRLAGVYEQYF; DNA: TGCAGCGTTCGCCTAGCGGGAGTCTACGAGCAGTACTTC; J: TRBJ2-7; V: TRBV29-1; size: few; D: TRBD2
CDR3: CASSSPGLAGETQYF; DNA: TGTGCCAGCAGCTCTCCTGGGCTAGCGGGTGAGACCCAGTACTTC; J: TRBJ2-5; V: TRBV5-4; size: NA; D: TRBD2
CDR3: CASSPAVFVNTEAFF; DNA: TGTGCCAGTAGCCCAGCGGTGTTCGTGAACACTGAAGCTTTCTTT; J: TRBJ1-1; V: TRBV19; size: NA; D: NA
CDR3: CASSWDDVAGGQETQYF; DNA: TGTGCCAGCAGCTGGGACGACGTAGCGGGGGGCCAAGAGACCCAGTACTTC; J: TRBJ2-5; V: TRBV9; size: NA; D: TRBD2
CDR3: CASRASHNEQFF; DNA: TGTGCCAGTAGGGCTAGTCACAATGAGCAGTTCTTC; J: TRBJ2-1; V: TRBV19; size: NA; D: NA
CDR3: CAIWSGTEAFF; DNA: TGTGCCATCTGGTCTGGCACTGAAGCTTTCTTT; J: TRBJ1-1; V: TRBV6-1; size: NA; D: NA
CDR3: CASRHRGLNQPQHF; DNA: TGTGCCAGCAGACACAGGGGGCTCAATCAGCCCCAGCATTTT; J: TRBJ1-5; V: TRBV11-2; size: NA; D: TRBD1